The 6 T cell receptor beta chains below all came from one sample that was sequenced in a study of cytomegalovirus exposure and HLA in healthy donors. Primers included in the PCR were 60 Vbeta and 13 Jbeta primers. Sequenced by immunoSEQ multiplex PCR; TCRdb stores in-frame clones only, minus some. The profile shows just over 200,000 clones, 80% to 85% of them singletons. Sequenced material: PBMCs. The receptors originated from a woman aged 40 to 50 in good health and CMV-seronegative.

The CDR3 nucleotides read TGTGCCAGCAGTGATCAGGGACAGGCGCGCTATGGCTACACCTTC. This gives the protein CASSDQGQARYGYTF. The chain employs TRBV6-1 and TRBJ1-2; 8 nucleotides agree with TRBD1. V lost 3 bases to trimming and J lost 4 bases; unmatched junction nucleotides: 7. This CDR3 spans 15 amino acids. Germline lookup yields CDR1 MNHNS and CDR2 SASEGT.

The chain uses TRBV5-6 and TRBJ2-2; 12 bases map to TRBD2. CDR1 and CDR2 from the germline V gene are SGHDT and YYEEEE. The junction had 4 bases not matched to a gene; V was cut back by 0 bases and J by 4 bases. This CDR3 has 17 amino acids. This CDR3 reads CASSLESLAGGTGELFF. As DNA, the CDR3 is TGTGCCAGCAGCTTGGAGTCACTAGCGGGAGGCACCGGGGAGCTGTTTTTT.

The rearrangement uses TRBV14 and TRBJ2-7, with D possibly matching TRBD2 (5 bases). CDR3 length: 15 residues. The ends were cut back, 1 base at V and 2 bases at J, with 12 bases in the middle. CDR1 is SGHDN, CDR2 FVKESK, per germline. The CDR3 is CASSQGGHWTYEQYF. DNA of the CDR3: TGTGCCAGCAGCCAAGGAGGGCACTGGACCTACGAGCAGTACTTC.

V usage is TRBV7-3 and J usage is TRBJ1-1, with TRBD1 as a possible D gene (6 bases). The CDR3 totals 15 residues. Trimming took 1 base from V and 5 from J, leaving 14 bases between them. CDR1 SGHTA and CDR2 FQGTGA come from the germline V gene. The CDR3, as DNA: TGTGCCAGCAGCTTAAGTAGAGGGGGACGGACTGAAGCTTTCTTT. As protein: CASSLSRGGRTEAFF. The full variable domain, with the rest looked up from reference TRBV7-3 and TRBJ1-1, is GAGVSQTPSNKVTEKGKYVELRCDPISGHTALYWYRQSLGQGPEFLIYFQGTGAADDSGLPNDRFFAVRPEGSVSTLKIQRTERGDSAVYLCASSLSRGGRTEAFFGQGTRLTVV.

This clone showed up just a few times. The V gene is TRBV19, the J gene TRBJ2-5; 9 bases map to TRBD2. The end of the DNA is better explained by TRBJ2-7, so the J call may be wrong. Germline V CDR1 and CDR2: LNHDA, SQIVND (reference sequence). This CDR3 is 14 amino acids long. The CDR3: CASSSSGRFYEQYF. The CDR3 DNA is TGTGCCAGTAGTTCGAGCGGGAGGTTCTACGAGCAGTACTTC.

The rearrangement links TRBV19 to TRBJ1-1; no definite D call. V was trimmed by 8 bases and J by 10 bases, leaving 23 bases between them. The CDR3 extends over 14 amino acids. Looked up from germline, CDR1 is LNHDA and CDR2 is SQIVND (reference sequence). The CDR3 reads CASPLLTNPWGAFF. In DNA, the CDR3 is TGTGCCAGTCCCCTCTTGACTAACCCGTGGGGAGCTTTCTTT.